This TCR beta chain was profiled in a study of cytomegalovirus exposure and HLA in healthy donors (dated by TCRdb to the late 2010s). Describing the broader study: An earlier analysis of 587 of the donors reported more than 250 Gb of sequence data and around 110 million unique TCR beta sequences from roughly 200 million T cells. A later analysis re-examined previously published TCR beta repertoires from 600 to 700 donors and added high-resolution HLA genotyping to investigate patterns of TCR occurrence. A later genetic analysis took genome-wide SNP genotypes for about 55% of the roughly 670 donors and used that subset as a discovery cohort. Donor age, sex, ethnicity and CMV serostatus were compiled alongside the repertoire data. All discovery cohort repertoires had been generated on a single sequencing platform. Among 300 to 500 genotyped donors of the cohort, an average of approximately 200,000 unique TCR beta nucleotide sequences was sequenced per donor, of which approximately 18% were non-productive. To decide whether each TCR beta V gene segment behaved as functional or pseudogenic, an earlier analysis of approximately 600 of the donors relied on high-throughput TCR beta sequencing. Rather than using new phenotypic data, the later analysis identified candidate immune exposures from TCR beta sequences and from how often those sequences occurred across donors. Besides the first cohort of more than 650 subjects, a separate validation cohort made up of around 120 different subjects was used. Four or five DR-DQ haplotypes were handled as single units for association and clustering because linkage in the cohort was strong. Using immunosequencing, the study profiled T cell repertoires from about 620 subjects and related those repertoires to cytomegalovirus serostatus. Class I and class II HLA loci were covered by the typing at four-digit resolution. About 320 gigabases of sequencing data and tens of millions of unique TCR sequences were included in an early release covering under 650 HLA-typed donors. The number of donors typed differed by locus, with 629-630 for A, B, C, DRB1 and DQB1, roughly 520 for DQA1, over 600 for DPA1, and approximately 470 for DPB1. Of the roughly 420 genotyped donors, roughly 80% were placed in the genetic ancestry cluster associated with self-reported Caucasian donors. The study aimed to test whether signatures of past pathogen exposure could be identified by cataloging public T cell receptors. To predict cytomegalovirus infection status, the study combined high-throughput TCR immunosequencing, statistical association of individual TCRs with disease status, and machine learning. The research as a whole found: A cluster of highly shared sequence variants was judged likely to represent a technical artifact of the sequencing pipeline. In a later analysis, the rate of TCR association differed among HLA loci, with DRB1 alleles having the most associated TCRs and HLA-C alleles having the fewest. In both the original and validation cohorts, the classifier was reported to diagnose cytomegalovirus status with high specificity and sensitivity. In a later analysis, HLA-associated TCR beta chains showed more clonal expansion and lower generation probabilities than non-associated chains that were equally common. Because HLA typing was unavailable for some donors at each locus, only the typed subset was used in association tests. Presence/absence analyses assumed roughly uniform sequencing depth across donors, an assumption that may not hold. According to a later analysis, most CMV-associated TCR beta chains appeared to be HLA-restricted, and the HLA associations seemed to be driven largely by CMV exposure. Linkage disequilibrium might explain the correlated functional status among segregating V segments, but an unknown experimental factor could not be ruled out. In an earlier analysis of 587 of the donors, most TCR beta V segments appeared in productive rearrangements about 87% or about 30% of the time, broadly matching IMGT annotations. A later genetic analysis associated a missense DCLRE1C variant with V-gene and J-gene trimming of TCR beta chains, and an independent cohort replicated the association. The cohort was sequenced for TCR beta chains only, and without alpha or paired-chain data the features that could be detected were limited. CMV serostatus was the only immune exposure information available for the cohort. The authors suggested that the approach could potentially be extended to other disease states and immunological phenotypes. A total of fewer than 200 TCR beta chains were listed by the study as associated with cytomegalovirus. A further reported finding was that TCR beta sequences accurately predicted the HLA-A and HLA-B alleles for most subjects in the first cohort. A later analysis associated about 16,000 TCR beta sequences with specific HLA alleles at a false discovery rate of 0.05. Several of the top co-occurrence clusters appeared to be linked to parvovirus B19, influenza, CMV and Epstein-Barr virus, according to a later analysis. The earlier analysis of approximately 540 of the donors excluded roughly 17 rarely observed V segments, including chromosome 9 orphons, because counts were too low. A later genetic analysis reported fewer N-insertions in productive TCRs among donors in an Asian-associated ancestry cluster than the roughly 690-donor mean. Strong co-occurrence of HLA alleles, especially DR and DQ, made assigning TCR associations to individual alleles difficult. In vitro tests confirmed that a few of the cytomegalovirus-associated TCR beta chains recognize cytomegalovirus antigens. Most TCR sequences were seen in very few donors, while some public TCRs were found in many individuals.

As to this clone: Its antigen is not yet known. Nothing much larger sits one base from this clone, and base qualities are not available.

The cohort comprised several hundred healthy bone marrow donors. At the time of sampling, every cohort member was nominally healthy, though immune exposures that went unrecorded were likely present. The donor was CMV seronegative and was included in the group of a few hundred seronegative cohort members. A peripheral blood sample was collected from each donor, and TCR beta sequencing was performed on peripheral blood mononuclear cells. The Qiagen DNeasy Blood Extraction Kit was used to extract genomic DNA from the blood cell samples. The library came from the immunoSEQ multiplex PCR assay. A mixture of 60 forward primers for TCR Vbeta segments and 13 reverse primers for TCR Jbeta segments was used in the multiplex PCR. Amplification of the CDR3 region of rearranged TCR beta genes was performed with a multiplex PCR assay on genomic DNA. On the Illumina HiSeq System, the amplified TCR beta libraries were sequenced as 87-base-pair reads. In the source study's methods: A later analysis counted about 76 million unique TCR beta chains across the 690 or so repertoires, and approximately 11 million of these chains were shared by at least two donors. Raw reads were error-corrected and collapsed into unique sequences with a nearest-neighbor algorithm that merged closely related sequences to remove PCR and sequencing errors. CDR3 sequences were aligned to IMGT reference sequences to assign V, D and J gene segments. For a sequence to be retained, at least a six-nucleotide match to both a V gene segment and a J gene segment was required. Rearrangements were called productive when the CDR3 lacked stop codons and stayed in frame with V and J; all others were non-productive. CDR3 was defined by IMGT convention, running from the second conserved V-encoded cysteine to the conserved J-encoded phenylalanine. The earlier analysis of fewer than 750 of the donors excluded sequences that lacked an unambiguous match to a single V gene segment. An earlier analysis of 450 to 650 of the donors called V segments functional above 56.7% productive rearrangements and segregating when the between-donor standard deviation exceeded 5%. A statistical classification framework was developed to diagnose cytomegalovirus status using the catalog of TCR beta chain sequences. In a later analysis, TCR nucleotide sequences were compared against IMGT/GENE-DB human TR gene sequences so that V and J genes could be assigned. The TCRdist pipeline was used in a later analysis to assign CDR3 sequences and most-parsimonious VDJ recombination scenarios. In a later analysis, each TCR beta chain was defined by its CDR3 amino acid sequence together with its V-gene family, and reads without a unique V-gene family were excluded. A later analysis removed 592 highly shared, low-generation-probability nucleotide sequences to deal with suspected cross-contamination and a sequencing artifact. For each public chain, a later analysis derived a clonal expansion index from normalized ranks of inferred template counts within each repertoire. In a later analysis, generation probabilities were computed with a VDJ recombination model fitted to out-of-frame rearrangements, and the resulting probabilities were checked against IGoR. In a later analysis, TCR-TCR, TCR-HLA and TCR-CMV co-occurrence was scored with hypergeometric tests, and a repertoire-size bias correction was applied to TCR pairs. To estimate false discovery rates, a later analysis permuted the HLA or CMV assignments 20 times. In a later analysis, co-occurring TCRs were grouped using DBSCAN, with TCRdist sequence similarity added in when clustering inside HLA-allele-positive subsets. Co-occurrence clustering excluded repertoires with fewer than 30,000 or more than 120,000 public chains, plus five with anomalous nucleotide sharing. TCRdb re-hosts the immuneACCESS table, in-frame sequences only. Its copies lack some clones; in the studies checked, an unresolved V gene accounts for under half of them, and the cause for the rest is not known. V and J calls and clone size are given by that table; D and trimming were obtained from the DNA. The sample yields fewer than 200,000 clones; approximately 72% were counted once. The ten largest account for 1.3% to 1.5% of the sample.

The specimen was PBMCs. The receptor was derived from a man between 18 and 29 years old in good health and CMV-seronegative.

The CDR3 region reads CASSFGRQAGRMNTEAFF. In nucleotides, the sequence is TGTGCCAGCAGCTTCGGTAGACAGGCTGGTCGTATGAACACTGAAGCTTTCTTT. The chain links TRBV5-6 with TRBJ1-1; possibly the D gene is TRBD1, per 6 matching bases. The cysteine opens and the phenylalanine closes a CDR3 of 18 amino acids. Solely the CDR3 DNA is kept, with 54 bases framed from the first base. The germline V gene supplies CDR1 SGHDT and CDR2 YYEEEE. The germline ends are 20 bases apart after V is trimmed by 2 bases and J by 0 bases.